These T cell receptor beta chains were read from a single sample in a study of T cell responses to AZD1222 COVID-19 vaccine. Profiled with immunoSEQ multiplex PCR; TCRdb holds only in-frame clones, not every one. The sample yields some 130,000 clones, around four fifths seen once. Specimen: peripheral blood, collected on day 0 of AZD1222 vaccination. These receptors all come from an adult in good health. Both conserved end residues are part of each CDR3. D genes are given only for firm matches. Clone sizes are given selectively: once, few, many, or a class where the clone is expanded.

size	J	V	D	DNA	CDR3
few	TRBJ1-3	TRBV5-1	TRBD1	TGCGCCAGCAGCTCCGGACAGGGGGAATCTGGAAACACCATATATTTT	CASSSGQGESGNTIYF
NA	TRBJ2-5	TRBV28	TRBD2	TGTGCCAGCAGTTTAGCGGGGGAGATCCAAGAGACCCAGTACTTC	CASSLAGEIQETQYF
NA	TRBJ1-2	TRBV5-1	NA	TGCGCCAGCAGCTCGGATGGGACCCCCTATGGCTACACCTTC	CASSSDGTPYGYTF
NA	TRBJ2-1	TRBV28	TRBD1	TGTGCCAGCAGAAGGACAGGGATCGATGAGCAGTTCTTC	CASRRTGIDEQFF
NA	TRBJ1-5	TRBV5-1	NA	TGCGCCAGCAGCTTGGATACGGGGCTAACGCAGCCCCAGCATTTT	CASSLDTGLTQPQHF
NA	TRBJ1-4	TRBV30	TRBD1	TGTGCCTGGAAGGGCCCCCTCAGGGGGTTAGGAAAACTGTTTTTT	CAWKGPLRGLGKLFF
once	TRBJ1-1	TRBV30	NA	TGTGCCTGGAGTGTACTTGGAGCCCGACGGAACACTGAAGCTTTCTTT	CAWSVLGARRNTEAFF
NA	TRBJ2-7	TRBV6-2/TRBV6-3	NA	TGTGCCAGCAGTTACTCGACCCAACAGTTCCGCCGCGAGCAGTACTTC	CASSYSTQQFRREQYF
NA	TRBJ1-5	TRBV5-4	NA	TGTGCCAGCAGCTTGGAGAATCAGCCCCAGCATTTT	CASSLENQPQHF
once	TRBJ1-5	TRBV28	NA	TGTGCCAGCAGCCAGAAACAGGGCTCGGGCAATCAGCCCCAGCATTTT	CASSQKQGSGNQPQHF
NA	TRBJ1-1	TRBV6-1	NA	TGTGCCAGCAGGGAAGGGAATACTGAAGCTTTCTTT	CASREGNTEAFF
NA	TRBJ1-2	TRBV25-1	NA	TGTGCCAGCAGTGCGACAGGAAACTATGGCTACACCTTC	CASSATGNYGYTF
NA	TRBJ1-5	TRBV5-5	NA	TGTGCCAGCAGCTTGGGGCCGAGGGGCAATCAGCCCCAGCATTTT	CASSLGPRGNQPQHF
NA	TRBJ1-2	TRBV28	NA	TGTGCCAGCTCTGACACCGCCGGGTGGGGGGCGGATGGCTACACCTTC	CASSDTAGWGADGYTF
NA	TRBJ1-1	TRBV18	NA	TGTGCCAGCTCACTATCAGGAAAGAACACTGAAGCTTTCTTT	CASSLSGKNTEAFF
NA	TRBJ2-1	TRBV27	NA	TGTGCCAGCAGTTTGTTCCCAGCGGGTTACTCCTACAATGAGCAGTTCTTC	CASSLFPAGYSYNEQFF